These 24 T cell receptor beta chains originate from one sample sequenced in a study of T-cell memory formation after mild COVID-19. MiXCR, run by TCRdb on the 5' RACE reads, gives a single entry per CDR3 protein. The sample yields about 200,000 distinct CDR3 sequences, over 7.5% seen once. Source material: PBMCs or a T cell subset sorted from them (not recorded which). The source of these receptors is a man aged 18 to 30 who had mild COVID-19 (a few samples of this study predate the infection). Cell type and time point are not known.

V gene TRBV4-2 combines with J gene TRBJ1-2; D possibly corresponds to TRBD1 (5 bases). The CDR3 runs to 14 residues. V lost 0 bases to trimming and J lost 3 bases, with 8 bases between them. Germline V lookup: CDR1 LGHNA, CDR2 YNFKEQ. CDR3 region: CASSQDRVDYGYTF. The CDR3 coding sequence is TGTGCCAGCAGCCAAGACAGGGTTGACTATGGCTACACCTTC.

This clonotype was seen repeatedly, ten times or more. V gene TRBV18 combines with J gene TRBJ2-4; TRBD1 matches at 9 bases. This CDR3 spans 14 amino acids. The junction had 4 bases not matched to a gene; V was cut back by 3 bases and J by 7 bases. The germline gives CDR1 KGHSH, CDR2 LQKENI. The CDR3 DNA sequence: TGTGCCAGCTCACCCGGGACAGGGAGCAACATTCAGTACTTC. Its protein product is CASSPGTGSNIQYF. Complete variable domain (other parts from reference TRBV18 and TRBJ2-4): NAGVMQNPRHLVRRRGQEARLRCSPMKGHSHVYWYRQLPEEGLKFMVYLQKENIIDESGMPKERFSAEFPKEGPSILRIQQVVRGDSAAYFCASSPGTGSNIQYFGAGTRLSVL.

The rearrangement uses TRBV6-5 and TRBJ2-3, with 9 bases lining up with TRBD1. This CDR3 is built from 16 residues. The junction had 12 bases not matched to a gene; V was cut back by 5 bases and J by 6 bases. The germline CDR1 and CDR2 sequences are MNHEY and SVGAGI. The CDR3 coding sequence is TGTGCCAGCAGTACTGGTCGGACAGGGGCCATCGATACGCAGTATTTT. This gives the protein CASSTGRTGAIDTQYF.

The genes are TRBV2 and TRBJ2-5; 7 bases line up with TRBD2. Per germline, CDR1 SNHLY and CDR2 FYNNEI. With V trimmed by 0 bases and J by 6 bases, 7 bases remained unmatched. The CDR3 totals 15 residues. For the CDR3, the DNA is TGTGCCAGCAGTGAAGCGGGGGAGGGTTGGCAGACCCAGTACTTC. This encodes CASSEAGEGWQTQYF. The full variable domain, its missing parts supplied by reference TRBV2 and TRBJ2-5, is EPEVTQTPSHQVTQMGQEVILRCVPISNHLYFYWYRQILGQKVEFLVSFYNNEISEKSEIFDDQFSVERPDGSNFTLKIRSTKLEDSAMYFCASSEAGEGWQTQYFGPGTRLLVL.

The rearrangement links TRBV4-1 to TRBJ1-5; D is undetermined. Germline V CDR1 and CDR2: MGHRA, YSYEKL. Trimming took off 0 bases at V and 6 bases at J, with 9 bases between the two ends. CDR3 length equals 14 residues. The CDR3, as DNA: TGCGCCAGCAGCCAAGAACCGGCAGCTCAGCCCCAGCATTTT. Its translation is CASSQEPAAQPQHF.

The CDR3 DNA sequence: TGTGCCAGCAGTTTATCCGAGAACACCGGGGAGCTGTTTTTT. Its translation is CASSLSENTGELFF. The chain combines TRBV12-3 or TRBV12-4 with TRBJ2-2; D call uncertain. There are 14 residues in the CDR3. Trimming removed 2 bases from V and 1 base from J, with 5 bases in between.

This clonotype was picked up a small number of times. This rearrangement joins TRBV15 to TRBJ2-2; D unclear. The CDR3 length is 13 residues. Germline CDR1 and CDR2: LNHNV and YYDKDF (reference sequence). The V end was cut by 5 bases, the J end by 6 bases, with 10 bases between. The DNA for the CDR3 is TGTGCCACCAGCCCAAGAACCGCCGGGGAGCTGTTTTTT. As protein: CATSPRTAGELFF.

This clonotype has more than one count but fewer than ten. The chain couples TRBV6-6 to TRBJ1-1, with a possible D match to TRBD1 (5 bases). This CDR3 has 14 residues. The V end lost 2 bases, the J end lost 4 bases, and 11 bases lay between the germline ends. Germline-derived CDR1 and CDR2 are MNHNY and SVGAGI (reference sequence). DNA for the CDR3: TGTGCCAGCAGTTACCTCTCAAGGGGCACTGAAGCTTTCTTT. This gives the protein CASSYLSRGTEAFF.

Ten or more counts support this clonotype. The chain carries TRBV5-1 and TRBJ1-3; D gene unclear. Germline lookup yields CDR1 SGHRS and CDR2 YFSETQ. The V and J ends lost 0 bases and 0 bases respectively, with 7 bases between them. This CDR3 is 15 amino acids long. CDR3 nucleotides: TGCGCCAGCAGCTTGGGGATTACCTCTGGAAACACCATATATTTT. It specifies CASSLGITSGNTIYF.

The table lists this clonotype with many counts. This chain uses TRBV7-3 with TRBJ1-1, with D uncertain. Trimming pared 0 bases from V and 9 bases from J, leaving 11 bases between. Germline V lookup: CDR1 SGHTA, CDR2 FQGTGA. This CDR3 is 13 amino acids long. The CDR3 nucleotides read TGTGCCAGCAGCTTAACGGGAAGTTCCCAAGCTTTCTTT. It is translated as CASSLTGSSQAFF. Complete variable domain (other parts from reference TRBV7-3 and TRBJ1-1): GAGVSQTPSNKVTEKGKYVELRCDPISGHTALYWYRQSLGQGPEFLIYFQGTGAADDSGLPNDRFFAVRPEGSVSTLKIQRTERGDSAVYLCASSLTGSSQAFFGQGTRLTVV.

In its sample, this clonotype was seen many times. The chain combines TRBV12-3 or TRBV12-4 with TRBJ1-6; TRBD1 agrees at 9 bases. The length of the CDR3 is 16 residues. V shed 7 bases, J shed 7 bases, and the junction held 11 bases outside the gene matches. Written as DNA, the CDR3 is TGTGCCAGCACCGGACAAAACGGACAGGGGAATTCACCCCTCCACTTT. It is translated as CASTGQNGQGNSPLHF.

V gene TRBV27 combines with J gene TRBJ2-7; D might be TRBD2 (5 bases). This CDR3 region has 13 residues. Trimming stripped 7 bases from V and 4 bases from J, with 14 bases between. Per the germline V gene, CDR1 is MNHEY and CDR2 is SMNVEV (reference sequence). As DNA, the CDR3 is TGTGCCAGCAAAAGGGTGGGAGCGTACGAGCAGTACTTC. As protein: CASKRVGAYEQYF.

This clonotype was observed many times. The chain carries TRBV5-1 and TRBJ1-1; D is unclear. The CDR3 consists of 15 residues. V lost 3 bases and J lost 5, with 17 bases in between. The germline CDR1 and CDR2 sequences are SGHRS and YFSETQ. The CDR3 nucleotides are TGCGCCAGCAGCTCGACAAGAGGTGCGAGGACTGAAGCTTTCTTT. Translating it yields CASSSTRGARTEAFF.

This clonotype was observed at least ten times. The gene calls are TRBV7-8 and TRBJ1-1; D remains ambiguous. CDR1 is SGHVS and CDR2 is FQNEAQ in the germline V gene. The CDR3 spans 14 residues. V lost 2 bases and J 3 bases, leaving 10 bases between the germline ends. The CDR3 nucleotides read TGTGCCAGCAGCTTAAGTCCAGGCTACACTGAAGCTTTCTTT. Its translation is CASSLSPGYTEAFF.

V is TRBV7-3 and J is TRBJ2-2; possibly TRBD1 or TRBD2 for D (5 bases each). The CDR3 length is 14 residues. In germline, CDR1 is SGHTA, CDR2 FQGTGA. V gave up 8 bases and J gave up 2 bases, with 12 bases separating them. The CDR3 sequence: CASRGGGNTGELFF. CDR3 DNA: TGTGCCAGCCGGGGCGGCGGCAACACCGGGGAGCTGTTTTTT. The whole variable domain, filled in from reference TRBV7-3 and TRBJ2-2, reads GAGVSQTPSNKVTEKGKYVELRCDPISGHTALYWYRQSLGQGPEFLIYFQGTGAADDSGLPNDRFFAVRPEGSVSTLKIQRTERGDSAVYLCASRGGGNTGELFFGEGSRLTVL.

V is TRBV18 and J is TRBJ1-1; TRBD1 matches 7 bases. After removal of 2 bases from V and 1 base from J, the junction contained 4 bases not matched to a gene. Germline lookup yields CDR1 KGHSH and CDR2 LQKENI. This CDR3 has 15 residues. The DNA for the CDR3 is TGTGCCAGCTCACCAAGGGAGGGGGCGAACACTGAAGCTTTCTTT. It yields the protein CASSPREGANTEAFF.

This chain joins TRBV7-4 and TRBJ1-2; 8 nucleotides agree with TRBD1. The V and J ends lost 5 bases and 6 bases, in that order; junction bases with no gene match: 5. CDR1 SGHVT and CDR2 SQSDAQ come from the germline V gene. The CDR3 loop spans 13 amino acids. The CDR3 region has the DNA TGTGCCAGCAGCCTTTGGACAGGGCATGGCTACACCTTC. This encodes CASSLWTGHGYTF.

The CDR3 region is CASSQDPGTATYGYTF. The CDR3 DNA reads TGCGCCAGCAGCCAAGATCCAGGAACAGCTACTTATGGCTACACCTTC. The chain uses TRBV4-1 and TRBJ1-2; D gene ambiguous. The CDR3 loop spans 16 amino acids. The germline CDR1 and CDR2 sequences are MGHRA and YSYEKL. V lost 0 bases and J 5 bases, leaving 16 bases between the germline ends.

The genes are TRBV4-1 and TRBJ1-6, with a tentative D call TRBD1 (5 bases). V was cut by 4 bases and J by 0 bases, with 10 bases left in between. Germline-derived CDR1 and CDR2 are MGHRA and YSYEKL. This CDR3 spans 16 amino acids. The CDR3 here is CASSRGESSYNSPLHF. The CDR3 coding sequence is TGCGCCAGCAGCCGAGGGGAGAGCTCCTATAATTCACCCCTCCACTTT.

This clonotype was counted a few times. CDR3 residues: CASSRPNQPQHF. In DNA form, the CDR3 reads TGTGCCAGCAGCCGACCTAATCAGCCCCAGCATTTT. The rearrangement uses TRBV6-5 and TRBJ1-5; D remains unclear. In germline, CDR1 is MNHEY, CDR2 SVGAGI. The length of the CDR3 is 12 residues. Trimming removed 6 bases at V and 4 bases at J, with 7 bases between.

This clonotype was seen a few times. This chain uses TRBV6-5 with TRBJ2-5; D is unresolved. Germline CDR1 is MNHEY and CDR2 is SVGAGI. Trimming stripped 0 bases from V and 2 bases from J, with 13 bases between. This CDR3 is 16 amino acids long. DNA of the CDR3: TGTGCCAGCAGTTACTCGAGATTCGAATTACAAGAGACCCAGTACTTC. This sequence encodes CASSYSRFELQETQYF.

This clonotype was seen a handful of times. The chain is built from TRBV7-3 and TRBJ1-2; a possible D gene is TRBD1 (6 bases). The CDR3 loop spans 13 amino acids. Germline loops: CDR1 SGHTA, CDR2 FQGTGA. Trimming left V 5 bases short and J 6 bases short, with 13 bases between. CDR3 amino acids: CASSPTGSDGYTF. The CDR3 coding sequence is TGTGCCAGCAGCCCCACAGGGTCGGATGGCTACACCTTC.

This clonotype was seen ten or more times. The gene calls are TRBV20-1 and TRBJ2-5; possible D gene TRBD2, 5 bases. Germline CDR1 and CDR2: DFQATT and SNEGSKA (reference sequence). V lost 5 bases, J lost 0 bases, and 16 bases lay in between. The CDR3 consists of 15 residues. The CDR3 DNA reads TGCAGTGCTCCTCGGGCCGGGGATTACCAAGAGACCCAGTACTTC. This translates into CSAPRAGDYQETQYF.

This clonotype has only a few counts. CDR3 sequence: CASQRRLNTEAFF. DNA for the CDR3: TGCGCCAGCCAGCGACGTCTGAACACTGAAGCTTTCTTT. The chain has TRBV5-1 and TRBJ1-1; D gene unclear. Germline CDR1 reads SGHRS; CDR2 reads YFSETQ. The CDR3 length is 13 residues. V was trimmed by 7 bases and J by 0 bases, leaving 10 bases between them. Supplemented by reference TRBV5-1 and TRBJ1-1, the full variable domain reads KAGVTQTPRYLIKTRGQQVTLSCSPISGHRSVSWYQQTPGQGLQFLFEYFSETQRNKGNFPGRFSGRQFSNSRSEMNVSTLELGDSALYLCASQRRLNTEAFFGQGTRLTVV.